The subject of this entry is one T cell receptor (beta chain). Amplification of TCR beta CDR3 regions was performed using RNA transcripts as template. Researchers ran a first-round RT-PCR on the TCR CDR3 using the HTBI primer set. TCRdb passed the multiplex PCR reads through MiXCR, listing each CDR3 protein once. The repertoire has 530,000 or so distinct CDR3 sequences, about half of them found once; the top ten carry 7.5% to 8.5%. This entry comes from a study of T cells in Graves' hyperthyroidism and ophthalmopathy. Each diagnosis drew on symptoms, thyroxine, TRAb, thyroid ultrasound and orbital computed tomography findings. This receptor was taken from a woman aged 18-29 years with Graves' hyperthyroidism. Sequencing used peripheral blood or thyroid tissue (not recorded which).

The CDR3 region has the DNA TGTGCCAGCAGTCTCGGGGGACTCTTAGAGACCCAGTACTTC. This gives the protein CASSLGGLLETQYF. The V call is TRBV28, the J call TRBJ2-5; tentatively, D is TRBD2 (6 bases). V shed 5 bases and J shed 4 bases, with 14 bases lying between them. The CDR3 sequence is 14 residues long. The germline V gene encodes CDR1 MDHEN and CDR2 SYDVKM.